This TCR beta chain appears in the sequencing data of a study of T cells after yellow fever vaccination. In this sample, this clonotype turned up many times. Germline CDR1 reads LNHNV; CDR2 reads YYDKDF (reference sequence). The CDR3 has 14 residues. The germline V and J ends were trimmed by 5 bases and 0 bases, with 11 bases remaining between them. In making TCR cDNA, 5'RACE template switching added a universal primer site and UMIs to it. TCRdb fed the 5' RACE reads into MiXCR, producing one record per CDR3 protein. The table shows some 340,000 distinct CDR3 sequences, with approximately 4% occurring only once.

The TCR sequence derives from a man aged 18 to 29 who received the YFV17D yellow fever vaccine. The gene calls are TRBV15 and TRBJ2-7; perhaps TRBD2 as D (6 bases). The sample was PBMCs, taken 5 days after the yellow fever booster vaccination. The CDR3 DNA reads TGTGCCACCAGCCTGGGGCGGGACTCCTACGAGCAGTACTTC. Protein sequence: CATSLGRDSYEQYF.